What follows is one T cell receptor (beta chain) and its context. The entry originates in a study of blood T cell repertoires in COVID-19. Sequencing used immunoSEQ multiplex PCR; TCRdb keeps in-frame clones, though not all of them. The sample contains about 69,000 clones, over 75% of which appear only once. Germline CDR1 KGHDR, CDR2 SFDVKD. Trimming at V came to 5 bases and at J to 3 bases, leaving 12 bases not matched to a gene. This CDR3 comprises 16 residues. Source material: peripheral blood. This receptor was identified in a man older than 75 with acute or convalescent COVID-19. The chain couples TRBV24-1 to TRBJ2-7, with 7 bases matching TRBD1. The CDR3 DNA is TGTGCCACCAGTGCAGGTCCCAAAGGGGGCGACTACGAGCAGTACTTC. The encoded protein is CATSAGPKGGDYEQYF.